This TCR beta chain was documented in a study of blood T cell repertoires in COVID-19. Per the original data handling: Reference gene primer amplification gave estimated nucleated cell counts. Method: immunoSEQ multiplex PCR; TCRdb's copy keeps in-frame clones and lacks some. The DNA gave D and trimming, while V, J and clone size come from that table. The sample records about 31,000 clones, 91% being singletons. The sequenced sample consisted of peripheral blood. This receptor was identified in a human donor in a cohort sampled during active COVID-19.

This CDR3 reads CASSFSTGETEAFF. CDR3 DNA sequence: TGTGCCAGCAGCTTTTCCACAGGGGAGACTGAAGCTTTCTTT. The rearrangement uses TRBV3-1 (or the pseudogene TRBV3-2) and TRBJ1-1, with 7 bases that match TRBD1. After removal of 5 bases from V and 5 bases from J, the junction contained 8 bases not matched to a gene. Looked up from germline, CDR1 is LGHDT and CDR2 is YNNKEL (reference sequence). The CDR3 has 14 residues.